This T cell receptor beta chain came from a study of human T cells and chemical hapten exposure. Turning to the study itself: TCR yield per sample varied, mainly due to pooled library volumes.

V was trimmed by 5 bases and J by 3 bases, leaving 12 bases between them. CDR3 length: 14 amino acids. Study results and caveats: With DPC sensitization, TCRs exceeding 1 in 1000 frequency showed no change.

As regards this clonotype: Its antigen remains unknown.

Time point described: healthy volunteer bleed at 2 weeks. Sequencing started from total RNA isolated from unfractionated whole blood. Unique molecular identifiers were attached to individual cDNA molecules during library preparation. Authors' methods: Samples held a median of around 100,000 TCRs, range about 20,000–690,600. TCRdb passed the RACE reads through MiXCR, listing each CDR3 protein once. None of the V and J calls come from the authors' own analysis; TCRdb made them. The sample holds about 130,000 distinct CDR3 sequences; 9% to 10% are singletons and the top ten take under 2%. The chain employs TRBV12-3 or TRBV12-4 and TRBJ2-3, with D perhaps given as TRBD1 or TRBD2 (5 bases each). Input material: whole blood. This receptor was obtained from a male donor in good health. Some clones in this sample may be carry-over from other donors' samples. The DNA for the CDR3 is TGTGCCAGCAGTCCGGGACCCAATACAGATACGCAGTATTTT. Amino acid sequence: CASSPGPNTDTQYF.